The T cell receptor beta chain under discussion was sequenced for a study of regulatory T cells in long-lasting Graves disease (dated by TCRdb to 2020 to 2022). Looking at the study overall: Patients with newly diagnosed Graves' disease had been on antithyroid drugs for under 3 months. The study took place in China and was registered as a clinical trial. Patients with persistent Graves' disease were compared with patients with newly diagnosed Graves' disease using TCR sequencing and RNA sequencing of peripheral blood. TCR sequencing covered around 13 persistent and around 20 newly diagnosed Graves' disease patients, around 33 samples in total.

Here is what the overall study found, with its caveats: Persistent disease showed preferential use of TRBV28, TRBJ1-2 and TRBJ2-5, whereas newly diagnosed disease favored TRBV20-1 and TRBJ2-1. Only the TCR beta chain was sequenced and analyzed. Lower TCR Shannon entropy and fewer highly expanded clones were observed in persistent Graves' disease patients than in newly diagnosed patients, which suggested clonal expansion. Patients with persistent disease shared more public clonotypes (approximately 2,500) than newly diagnosed patients did (more than 900). The small sample size was acknowledged by the authors as a limitation that may reduce accuracy. Peripheral blood alone was examined, since thyroid tissue, which constituted the primary lesion, could not be accessed.

The library was produced with multiplex PCR. Reads for this sample came from an Illumina HiSeq 4000. CDR3 regions were amplified by Arm-PCR with iRepertoire HTBI primers to construct TCR beta libraries. Before sequencing, the PCR products went through gel purification. In the paper's pipeline: Gene usage analysis of CDR3 amino acid clonotypes used the 55 to 80 TRBV and around 14 TRBJ segments found across samples. Filtered high-quality paired reads were merged into contigs using COPE and FqMerger. Contigs were aligned with BLAST to IMGT TRBV, TRBD and TRBJ reference genes, and CDR3 was defined per IMGT. Highly expanded clones were defined as clonotypes with a frequency above 0.1%. Shannon entropy was used to measure repertoire diversity, and the Gini coefficient was used to measure V-J evenness. Public clonotypes were defined as clonotypes shared by more than one individual. The raw public reads went through TCRdb reprocessing: fastp at Q25, MiXCR clone calling, in-frame beta chains kept. Rows with a matching CDR3 protein are joined into one entry that keeps the most common DNA and genes. In this record, the V and J calls reflect TCRdb's handling and not the investigators' own analysis. The sample yields roughly 360,000 distinct CDR3 sequences; about 10% were counted once. The ten largest clonotypes hold about 19% of the sample.

Points on this clonotype: No cognate antigen has been identified for it. This likely comes from a read error, as the CDR3 has no conserved phenylalanine or tryptophan at its end.

This sample's time point label indicates: newly diagnosed GD, antithyroid drugs for less than 3 months. RNA was extracted from PBMCs in TRIzol for both TCR sequencing and RNA sequencing. The diagnosis of Graves' disease followed American Thyroid Association guidelines. Patients for the study were recruited at an endocrinology department in Xi'an, China. From each patient, 7.5 to 10 milliliters of peripheral blood was collected into an EDTA anticoagulant tube. PBMCs were isolated by Ficoll Paque Plus density gradient separation without further T cell sorting. RNA quality was checked with an Agilent 2100 Bioanalyzer and agarose gel, and concentration with a NanoDrop 2000. CDR1 is given as MNHNS and CDR2 as SASEGT, both from the germline V gene. A total of 13 residues make up the CDR3, ends included. The sequence is cut down to CDR3 DNA, 39 bases in frame from base 1. V is reduced by 7 bases and J by 6 bases, leaving a spacing of 15 bases between them.

The sample also formed part of further work on T cells in Graves' hyperthyroidism and ophthalmopathy. In that second paper, the authors write: Stable Graves' hyperthyroidism was defined as the absence of progression to ophthalmopathy over 18 months of follow-up. The hyperthyroidism patients were between 18 and 65 years old and newly diagnosed, with a disease duration of less than 2 months. The study excluded patients with uncontrolled infections, other autoimmune diseases, pregnancy or lactation. Diagnoses relied on clinical symptoms, serum thyroxine and TRAb, thyroid ultrasound and orbital computed tomography. The first round of RT-PCR for the TCR CDR3 was performed with the HTBI primer set and the Qiagen OneStep RT-PCR kit. Blood samples also contained most of the expanded thyroid clonotypes (frequency above 0.001), which suggests that blood repertoires may reflect thyroid immune responses. In cross-validation, a model built on a 13 V-J signature told ophthalmopathy apart from stable hyperthyroidism with about 90% sensitivity and around 84% specificity, and in testing the same model reached 80%/75%. In validation, the model predicted progression to ophthalmopathy a median of roughly six months before onset, with about 64% sensitivity and roughly 77% specificity. To identify distinguishing TCR V-J signatures, a discovery cohort of about a hundred patients was used, comprising 43 with Graves' ophthalmopathy and under 60 with stable Graves' hyperthyroidism. Whether ophthalmopathy could be predicted prospectively was tested in an independent validation cohort made up of about 20 hyperthyroidism patients plus 17 patients who later progressed to ophthalmopathy. For training and testing, the 100 or so patients in the discovery cohort were randomly divided in a 7:3 ratio. Thyroid tissue and blood T-cell repertoires from six Graves' hyperthyroidism patients were also compared in the study. After sampling, hyperthyroidism patients received methimazole starting at 30 mg daily, and ophthalmopathy patients received high-dose intravenous methylprednisolone. The libraries were constructed in a second round of multiplex PCR and then size-selected and purified. Paired-end sequencing of the libraries was performed with 100 bp reads on an Illumina HiSeq2000. SOAPnuke was used to process the raw data, with reads discarded if the reads contained adapters or uncalled bases, had a mean Phred below 15, or lacked an exact constant-primer or identifier match. High-quality paired reads were merged using COPE v1.2.5, and each unique nucleotide sequence was defined as a clonotype. Clonotypes were aligned to IMGT TRBV, TRBD and TRBJ reference segments using MiTCR v1.1. The analysis included only V-J combinations with a frequency above 0.0001, which together covered 99.2% of the repertoires. A TCS score was defined as the ratio between F50 (clonal expansion) and ExV (chaos), using BLOSUM62-based TCRdist between CDR3 peptides within each V-J. Welch's t-statistics and random forest reduced roughly 530 V-J features to 13, which were used in a naive Bayes classifier (R e1071). Sample size was not statistically predetermined, and blinding of investigators to group allocation was not performed. The paper reports TCR Vbeta CDR3 sequencing of approximately 130 peripheral blood samples: around 41 ophthalmopathy, approximately 74 hyperthyroidism and approximately 17 progressor patients.

Sequenced material: peripheral blood mononuclear cells (PBMCs), taken at new diagnosis, from a patient treated with antithyroid drugs. The receptor was derived from a woman under 30 with Graves disease. Donor details come from another sample of the same person, matched by shared clones. In this chain, TRBV6-1 is recombined with TRBJ1-2, with the D gene not clear enough to name. The nucleotides read TGTGCCAGCACCGCTGACCCGGGGAATGGCTACACCTCC. It translates to CASTADPGNGYTS.